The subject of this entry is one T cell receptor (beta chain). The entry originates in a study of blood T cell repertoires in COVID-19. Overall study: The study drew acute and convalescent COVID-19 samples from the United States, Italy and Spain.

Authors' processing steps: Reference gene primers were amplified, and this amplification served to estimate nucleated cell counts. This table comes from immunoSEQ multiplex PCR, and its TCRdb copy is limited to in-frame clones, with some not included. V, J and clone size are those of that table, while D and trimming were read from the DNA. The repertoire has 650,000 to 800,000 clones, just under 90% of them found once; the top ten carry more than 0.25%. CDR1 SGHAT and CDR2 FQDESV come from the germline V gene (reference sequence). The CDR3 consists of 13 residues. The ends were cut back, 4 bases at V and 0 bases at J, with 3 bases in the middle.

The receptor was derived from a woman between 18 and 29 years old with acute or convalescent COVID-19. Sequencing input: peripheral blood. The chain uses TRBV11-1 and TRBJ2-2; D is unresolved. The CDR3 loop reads CASSSTNTGELFF. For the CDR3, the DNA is TGTGCCAGCAGCTCCACGAACACCGGGGAGCTGTTTTTT.